Listed here is a single T cell receptor (beta chain). Here immunoSEQ multiplex PCR was the method, and the copy in TCRdb shows in-frame clones only, minus some. Of 230,000 or so clones in the sample, about 91% were seen once. Cohort allocation depended upon clinical history that participants reported. The CDR3 has 15 amino acids. With 2 bases clipped from V and 1 base from J, the junction kept 1 base outside the gene matches. Germline values: CDR1 LGHNA, CDR2 YSLEER. This record belongs to a study of blood T cell repertoires in COVID-19. Study as a whole: In each case, the material was cDNA or gDNA derived from T cells, B-cell-depleted T cells, or PBMCs.

The receptor was derived from a woman aged 40 to 50 with acute COVID-19. V and J are TRBV4-3 and TRBJ1-1, with 10 bases fitting TRBD1. Material: PBMCs or T cells enriched from blood (not recorded which). The CDR3 DNA reads TGCGCCAGCAGCCAATGGACAGGGGGGAACACTGAAGCTTTCTTT. Its protein product is CASSQWTGGNTEAFF.